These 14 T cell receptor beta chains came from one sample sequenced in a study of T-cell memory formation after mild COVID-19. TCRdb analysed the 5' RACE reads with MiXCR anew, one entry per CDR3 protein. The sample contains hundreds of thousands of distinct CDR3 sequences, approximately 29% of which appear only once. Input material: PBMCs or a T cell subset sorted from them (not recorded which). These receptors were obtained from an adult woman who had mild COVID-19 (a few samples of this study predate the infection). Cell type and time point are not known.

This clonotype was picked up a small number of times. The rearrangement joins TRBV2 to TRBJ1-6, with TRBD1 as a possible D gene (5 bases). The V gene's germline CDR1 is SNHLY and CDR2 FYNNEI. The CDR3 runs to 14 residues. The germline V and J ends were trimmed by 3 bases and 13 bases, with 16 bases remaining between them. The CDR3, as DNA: TGTGCCAGCAGTGACAGGGTGGAACGTCGGCCCCTCCACTTT. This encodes CASSDRVERRPLHF.

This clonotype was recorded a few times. CDR3 loop: CASRADGNYGYTF. The CDR3, as DNA: TGTGCCAGCAGGGCGGACGGAAACTATGGCTACACCTTC. This chain links TRBV6-5 with TRBJ1-2; D remains ambiguous. The CDR3 sequence is 13 residues long. Germline CDR1 MNHEY, CDR2 SVGAGI. Between the trimmed V and J ends, which lost 6 bases and 2 bases, there was a span of 10 bases.

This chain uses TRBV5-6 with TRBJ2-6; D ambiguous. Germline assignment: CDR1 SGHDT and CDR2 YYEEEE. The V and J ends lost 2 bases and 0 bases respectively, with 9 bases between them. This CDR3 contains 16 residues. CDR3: CASSLLRVSGANVLTF. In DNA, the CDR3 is TGTGCCAGCAGCTTACTCCGGGTCTCTGGGGCCAACGTCCTGACTTTC. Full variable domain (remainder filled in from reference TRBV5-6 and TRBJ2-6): DAGVTQSPTHLIKTRGQQVTLRCSPKSGHDTVSWYQQALGQGPQFIFQYYEEEERQRGNFPDRFSGHQFPNYSSELNVNALLLGDSALYLCASSLLRVSGANVLTFGAGSRLTVL.

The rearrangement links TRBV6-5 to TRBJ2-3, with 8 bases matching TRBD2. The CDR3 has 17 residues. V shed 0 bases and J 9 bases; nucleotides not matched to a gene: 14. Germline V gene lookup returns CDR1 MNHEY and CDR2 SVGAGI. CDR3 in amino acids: CASSYSRAVSGGGTQYF. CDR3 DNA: TGTGCCAGCAGTTACTCGAGGGCGGTTTCTGGCGGGGGGACGCAGTATTTT.

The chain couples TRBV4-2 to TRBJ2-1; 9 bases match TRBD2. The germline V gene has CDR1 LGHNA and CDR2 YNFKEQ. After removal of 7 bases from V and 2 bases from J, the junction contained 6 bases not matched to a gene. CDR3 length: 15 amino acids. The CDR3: CASTLAGEAYNEQFF. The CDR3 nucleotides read TGTGCCAGCACCTTAGCGGGAGAAGCCTACAATGAGCAGTTCTTC.

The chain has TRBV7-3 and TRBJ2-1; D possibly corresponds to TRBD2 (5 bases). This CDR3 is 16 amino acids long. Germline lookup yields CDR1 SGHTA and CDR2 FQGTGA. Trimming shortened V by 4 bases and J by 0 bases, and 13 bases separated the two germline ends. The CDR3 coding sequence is TGTGCCAGCAGCTCATGGACTCCTAGCTCCTACAATGAGCAGTTCTTC. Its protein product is CASSSWTPSSYNEQFF.

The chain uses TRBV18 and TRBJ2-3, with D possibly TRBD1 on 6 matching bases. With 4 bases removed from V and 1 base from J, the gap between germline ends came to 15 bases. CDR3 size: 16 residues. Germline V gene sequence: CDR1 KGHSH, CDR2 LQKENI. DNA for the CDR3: TGTGCCAGCTCACTTCAGACCGGGACACGCACAGATACGCAGTATTTT. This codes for CASSLQTGTRTDTQYF.

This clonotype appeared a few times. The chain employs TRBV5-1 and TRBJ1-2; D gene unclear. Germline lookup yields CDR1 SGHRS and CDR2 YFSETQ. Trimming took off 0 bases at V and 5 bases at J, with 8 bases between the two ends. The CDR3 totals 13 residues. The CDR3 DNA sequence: TGCGCCAGCAGCTTGGCAGCCGATTATGGCTACACCTTC. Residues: CASSLAADYGYTF.

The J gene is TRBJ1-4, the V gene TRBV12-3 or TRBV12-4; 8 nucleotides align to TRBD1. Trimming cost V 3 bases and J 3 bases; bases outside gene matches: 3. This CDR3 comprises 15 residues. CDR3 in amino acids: CASSFDRGANEKLFF. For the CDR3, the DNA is TGTGCCAGCAGTTTCGACAGGGGTGCTAATGAAAAACTGTTTTTT.

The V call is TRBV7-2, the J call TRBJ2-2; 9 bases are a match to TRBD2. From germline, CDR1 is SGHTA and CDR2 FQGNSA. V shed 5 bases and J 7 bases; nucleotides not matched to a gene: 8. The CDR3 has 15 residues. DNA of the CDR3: TGTGCCAGCAGCGTGCTAGCGGGGAGTCTCGGGGAGCTGTTTTTT. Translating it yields CASSVLAGSLGELFF.

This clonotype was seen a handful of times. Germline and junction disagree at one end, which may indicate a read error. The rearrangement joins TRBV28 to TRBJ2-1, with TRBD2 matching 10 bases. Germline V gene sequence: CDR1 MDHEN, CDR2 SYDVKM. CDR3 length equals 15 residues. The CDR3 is CASSRSGGPYDEQFF. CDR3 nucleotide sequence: TGTGCCAGCAGCCGTAGCGGGGGGCCCTACGATGAGCAGTTCTTC. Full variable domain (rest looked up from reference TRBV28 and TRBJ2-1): DVKVTQSSRYLVKRTGEKVFLECVQDMDHENMFWYRQDPGLGLRLIYFSYDVKMKEKGDIPEGYSVSREKKERFSLILESASTNQTSMYLCASSRSGGPYDEQFFGPGTRLTVL.

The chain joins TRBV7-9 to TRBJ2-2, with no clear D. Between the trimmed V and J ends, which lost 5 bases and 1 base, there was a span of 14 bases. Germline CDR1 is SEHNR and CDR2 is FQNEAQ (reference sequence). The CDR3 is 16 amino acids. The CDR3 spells CASSPIVTRNTGELFF. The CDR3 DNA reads TGTGCCAGCAGCCCCATCGTGACCCGGAACACCGGGGAGCTGTTTTTT. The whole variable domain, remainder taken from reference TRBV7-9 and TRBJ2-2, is DTGVSQNPRHKITKRGQNVTFRCDPISEHNRLYWYRQTLGQGPEFLTYFQNEAQLEKSRLLSDRFSAERPKGSFSTLEIQRTEQGDSAMYLCASSPIVTRNTGELFFGEGSRLTVL.

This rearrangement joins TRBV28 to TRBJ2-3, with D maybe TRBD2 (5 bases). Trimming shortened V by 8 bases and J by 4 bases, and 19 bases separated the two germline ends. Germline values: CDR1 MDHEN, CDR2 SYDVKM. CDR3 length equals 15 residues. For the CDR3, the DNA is TGTGCCAGCCCCCCTTTGGTCACTAGTCCAGATACGCAGTATTTT. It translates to CASPPLVTSPDTQYF.

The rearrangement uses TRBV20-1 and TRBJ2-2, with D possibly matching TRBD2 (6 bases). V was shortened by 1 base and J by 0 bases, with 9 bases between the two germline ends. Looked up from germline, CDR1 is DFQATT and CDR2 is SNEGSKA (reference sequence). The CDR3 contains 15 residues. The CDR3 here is CSARVSGSNTGELFF. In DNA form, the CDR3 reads TGCAGTGCTAGAGTTAGCGGCTCGAACACCGGGGAGCTGTTTTTT.